This T cell receptor (beta chain) is drawn from a study of shared clonotypes between healthy human individuals. The method was immunoSEQ multiplex PCR; TCRdb's version includes in-frame clones alone and lacks a portion of them. The table lists about 2.5 million clones, 85% to 95% of them singletons. CDR3 length: 12 residues. V was pared by 6 bases and J by 4 bases, with 9 bases between. The germline V gene encodes CDR1 MDHEN and CDR2 SYDVKM. The chain recombines TRBV28 with TRBJ1-1; D remains unclear. This clonotype was sampled from a man aged 18-30 years in good health. Some clones in this sample may be carry-over from other donors' samples. The material sequenced was naive CD4+ T cells from PBMCs. Noted subset: CD45RA+ positively selected. CDR3 protein: CASSPLSTEAFF. The CDR3 bases are TGTGCCAGCAGCCCCCTGAGCACTGAAGCTTTCTTT.